The sequence of this T cell receptor beta chain was determined in a study of human T cells and chemical hapten exposure (dated by TCRdb to the early 2020s). About the full investigation: For sensitization, 2% DPC in acetone was applied to a roughly 2 cm by roughly 2 cm area of upper inner arm skin. Blood samples were taken from patients before sensitization (week 0) and at 2, 6 and about 24 weeks after DPC sensitization. Throughout the roughly 25-week study period, patients were also given weekly therapeutic DPC doses on the scalp. Patch testing on the upper back used Finn chambers containing 0.01% DPC, with scoring done after 6 days according to International Contact Dermatitis Research Group standards. The libraries were sequenced as a pool, and the TCR yield per sample differed mostly because of small variations in library volumes within the pool. The mostly female patient cohort included alopecia areata with under or over 50% scalp involvement, alopecia totalis and alopecia universalis. The study tracked peripheral blood TCR repertoire changes in vivo during primary and secondary sensitization to the hapten diphenylcyclopropenone (DPC) in alopecia patients. Blood for TCR sequencing was provided by twenty-nine alopecia patients at one to four time points (pre-sensitization, 2, 6 and 24 weeks). Overall study results and their limits: After repeated subsampling, the strength of the expansion versus patch-test correlation and the threshold at which it became significant changed. The number of PT1 expanded TCRs positively correlated with patch test score, significant at thresholds 8, 16 and 32 but not 4. Significantly more large CDR3 similarity clusters were formed by expanded TCRs than by pre-sensitization or healthy control sets, consistent with antigen-driven responses. Because all patients had alopecia, a presumed autoimmune disease, the immune response of the patients might differ from that of healthy individuals. No change with DPC sensitization was found in the number of TCRs above 1 in 1000 frequency, and no evidence of global repertoire structure alterations was found.

This clonotype was counted a few times. The antigen this receptor binds is unknown. Base qualities are not provided; no much larger clone lies one nucleotide away. The library was built by means of RACE. The reads were generated on a NextSeq 500. During library preparation, unique molecular identifiers were attached to individual cDNA molecules so that TCRs could be counted in a quantitative, reproducible way. For every blood RNA sample, sequencing covered both the TCR alpha and TCR beta chains. In the authors' own workflow: Samples had a median of about 96,000 TCRs, with a range from 23,224 to 690,600. The Decombinator software suite was used to annotate V, J and CDR3 in the TCR reads. Every sample was subsampled to the same number of TCRs (28,000) for the PS versus PT1 abundance plots. TCRs were defined as expanded if absent before sensitization and observed at least eight times at the 2-week time point. Using fastp at Q25 and MiXCR, TCRdb reprocessed the public reads and kept productive beta chains. Rows merge per CDR3 protein into single entries with the most common DNA and genes. TCRdb's processing, not the authors' own work, is the source of the V and J calls. Across this sample there are around 75,000 distinct CDR3 sequences, with 10% to 13% seen only once. In total, the top ten clones hold roughly 7% of the sample.

The germline V gene yields MNHEY for CDR1 and SVGEGT for CDR2. The CDR3 covers 12 residues, taking in both the cysteine and the phenylalanine. CDR3 DNA only is kept here, 36 bases in frame from base 1. Between the V and J ends, shortened by 6 bases and 7 bases respectively, the junction contains 10 bases. The time point label on this specimen signifies: patch test 2, 6 weeks after DPC sensitization. The sample's treatment or condition label, in plain terms: therapeutic diphenylcyclopropenone sensitization with weekly scalp DPC. At each patch-test visit, blood was drawn before the patch test was applied. To be eligible, patients had to be aged 18 to 70, diagnosed with alopecia and judged suitable for DPC therapy, while pregnant patients were excluded. Unfractionated whole blood was collected in Tempus Blood RNA tubes, and total RNA was extracted from that blood.

The rearranged chain carries TRBV6-2 or TRBV6-3 and TRBJ2-1, with TRBD2 tentatively as D gene (6 bases match). The sequence was collected from a woman in her forties or fifties with alopecia areata. Some clones in this sample may be carry-over from other donors' samples. This specimen was whole blood, taken in connection with sensitization to the hapten diphenylcyclopropenone (DPC). The bases read TGTGCCAGCAGCCCGGGGAGGAATGAGCAGTTCTTC. It codes for CASSPGRNEQFF.